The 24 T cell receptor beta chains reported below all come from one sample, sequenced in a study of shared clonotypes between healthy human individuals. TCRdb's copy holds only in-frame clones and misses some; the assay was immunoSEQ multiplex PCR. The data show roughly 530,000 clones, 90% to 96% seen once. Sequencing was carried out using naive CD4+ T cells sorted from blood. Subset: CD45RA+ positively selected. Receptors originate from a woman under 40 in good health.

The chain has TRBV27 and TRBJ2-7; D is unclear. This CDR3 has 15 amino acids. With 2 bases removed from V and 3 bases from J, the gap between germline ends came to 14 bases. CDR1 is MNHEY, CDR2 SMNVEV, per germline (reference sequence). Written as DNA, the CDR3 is TGTGCCAGCAGTTTAGGGGATCCAACTGGCTACGAGCAGTACTTC. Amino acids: CASSLGDPTGYEQYF.

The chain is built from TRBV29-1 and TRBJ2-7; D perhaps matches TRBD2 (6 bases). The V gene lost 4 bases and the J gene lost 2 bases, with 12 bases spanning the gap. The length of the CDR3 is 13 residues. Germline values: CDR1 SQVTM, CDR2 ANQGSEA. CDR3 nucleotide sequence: TGCAGCGTTGCCGTAAGACTAGCCTACGAGCAGTACTTC. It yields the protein CSVAVRLAYEQYF.

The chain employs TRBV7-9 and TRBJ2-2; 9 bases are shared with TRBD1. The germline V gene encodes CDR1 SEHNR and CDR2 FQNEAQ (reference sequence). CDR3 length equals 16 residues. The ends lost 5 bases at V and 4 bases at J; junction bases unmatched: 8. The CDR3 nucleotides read TGTGCCAGCAGCGAAACAGGGGGCGGGGGCACCGGGGAGCTGTTTTTT. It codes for CASSETGGGGTGELFF.

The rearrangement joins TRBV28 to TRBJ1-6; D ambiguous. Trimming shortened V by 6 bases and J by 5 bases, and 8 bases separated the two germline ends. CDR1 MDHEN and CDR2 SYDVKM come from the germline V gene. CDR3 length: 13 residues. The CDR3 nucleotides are TGTGCCAGCAGCCCGGCCAATAATTCACCCCTCCACTTT. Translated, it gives CASSPANNSPLHF.

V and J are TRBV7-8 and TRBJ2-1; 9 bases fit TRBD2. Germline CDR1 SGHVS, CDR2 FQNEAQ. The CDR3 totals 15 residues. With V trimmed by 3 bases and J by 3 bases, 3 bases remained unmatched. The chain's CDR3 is CASSFRSGGYNEQFF. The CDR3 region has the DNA TGTGCCAGCAGCTTCCGTAGCGGGGGCTACAATGAGCAGTTCTTC. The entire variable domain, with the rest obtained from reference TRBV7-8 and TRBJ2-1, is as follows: GAGVSQSPRYKVAKRGQDVALRCDPISGHVSLFWYQQALGQGPEFLTYFQNEAQLDKSGLPSDRFFAERPEGSVSTLKIQRTQQEDSAVYLCASSFRSGGYNEQFFGPGTRLTVL.

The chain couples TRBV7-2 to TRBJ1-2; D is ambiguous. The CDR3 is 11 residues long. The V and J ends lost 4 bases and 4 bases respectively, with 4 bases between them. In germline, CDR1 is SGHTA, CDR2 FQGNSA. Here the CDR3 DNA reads TGTGCCAGCAGCTCCTCCTATGGCTACACCTTC. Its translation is CASSSSYGYTF.

The DNA for the CDR3 is TGTGCCAGCAGTACAACCTACGAGCAGTACTTC. As protein: CASSTTYEQYF. The chain employs TRBV25-1 and TRBJ2-7; no definite D call. V was trimmed by 5 bases and J by 2 bases, leaving 4 bases between them. Germline V CDR1 and CDR2: MGHDK, SYGVNS. The CDR3 covers 11 residues.

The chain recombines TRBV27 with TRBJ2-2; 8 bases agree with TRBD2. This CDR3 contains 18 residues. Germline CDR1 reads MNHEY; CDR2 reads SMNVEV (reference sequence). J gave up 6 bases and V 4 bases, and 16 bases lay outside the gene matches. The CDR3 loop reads CASSSHGRAEFGAGELFF. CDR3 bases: TGTGCCAGCAGTTCTCACGGGAGGGCCGAATTCGGGGCCGGGGAGCTGTTTTTT.

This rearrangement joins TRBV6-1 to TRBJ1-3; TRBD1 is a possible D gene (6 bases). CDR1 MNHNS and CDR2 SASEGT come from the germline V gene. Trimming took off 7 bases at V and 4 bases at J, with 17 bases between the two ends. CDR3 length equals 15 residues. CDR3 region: CASIILVRGGNTIYF. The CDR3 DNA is TGTGCCAGCATTATTTTAGTCAGGGGAGGAAACACCATATATTTT.

The CDR3 DNA is TGTGCCATCAGTGAAAGAGTCTTAGATGATGGCTACACCTTC. The encoded protein is CAISERVLDDGYTF. The V and J genes are TRBV10-3 and TRBJ1-2; no clear D gene. The V gene lost 3 bases and the J gene lost 6 bases, with 14 bases spanning the gap. Germline CDR1 is ENHRY and CDR2 is SYGVKD. This CDR3 region has 14 residues.

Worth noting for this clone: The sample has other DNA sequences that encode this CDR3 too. CDR3 DNA: TGCGCCAGCAGCTTGACTAGCGGATCCTACAATGAGCAGTTCTTC. It specifies CASSLTSGSYNEQFF. The rearrangement links TRBV5-1 to TRBJ2-1, with 8 bases that match TRBD2. This CDR3 has 15 residues. Germline V CDR1 and CDR2: SGHRS, YFSETQ. V lost 1 base and J lost 1; bases outside the gene matches: 1. Complete variable domain (other parts from reference TRBV5-1 and TRBJ2-1): KAGVTQTPRYLIKTRGQQVTLSCSPISGHRSVSWYQQTPGQGLQFLFEYFSETQRNKGNFPGRFSGRQFSNSRSEMNVSTLELGDSALYLCASSLTSGSYNEQFFGPGTRLTVL.

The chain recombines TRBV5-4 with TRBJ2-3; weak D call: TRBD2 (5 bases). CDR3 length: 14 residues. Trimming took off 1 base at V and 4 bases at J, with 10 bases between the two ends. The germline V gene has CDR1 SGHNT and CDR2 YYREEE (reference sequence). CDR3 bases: TGTGCCAGCAGCTTGCCGGGGAAAGCAGATACGCAGTATTTT. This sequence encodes CASSLPGKADTQYF.

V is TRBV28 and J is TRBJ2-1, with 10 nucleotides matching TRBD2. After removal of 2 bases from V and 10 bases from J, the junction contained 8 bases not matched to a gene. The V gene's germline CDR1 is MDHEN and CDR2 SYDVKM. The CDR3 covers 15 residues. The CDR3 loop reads CASSLPSGSVGEQFF. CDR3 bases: TGTGCCAGCAGTTTACCTAGCGGGAGCGTAGGGGAGCAGTTCTTC. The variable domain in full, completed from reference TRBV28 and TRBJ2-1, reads DVKVTQSSRYLVKRTGEKVFLECVQDMDHENMFWYRQDPGLGLRLIYFSYDVKMKEKGDIPEGYSVSREKKERFSLILESASTNQTSMYLCASSLPSGSVGEQFFGPGTRLTVL.

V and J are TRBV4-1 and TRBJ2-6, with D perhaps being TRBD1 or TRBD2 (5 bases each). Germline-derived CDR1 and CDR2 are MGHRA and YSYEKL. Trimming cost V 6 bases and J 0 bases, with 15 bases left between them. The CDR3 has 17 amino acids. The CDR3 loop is CASSPGPYVSGANVLTF. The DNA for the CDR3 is TGCGCCAGCAGTCCGGGACCCTACGTCTCTGGGGCCAACGTCCTGACTTTC.

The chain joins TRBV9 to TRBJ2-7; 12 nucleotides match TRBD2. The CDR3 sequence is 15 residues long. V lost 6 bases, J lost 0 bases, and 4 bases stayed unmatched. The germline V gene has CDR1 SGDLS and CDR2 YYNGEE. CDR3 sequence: CASNPGLAGSYEQYF. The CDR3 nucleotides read TGTGCCAGCAACCCGGGACTAGCGGGCTCCTACGAGCAGTACTTC.

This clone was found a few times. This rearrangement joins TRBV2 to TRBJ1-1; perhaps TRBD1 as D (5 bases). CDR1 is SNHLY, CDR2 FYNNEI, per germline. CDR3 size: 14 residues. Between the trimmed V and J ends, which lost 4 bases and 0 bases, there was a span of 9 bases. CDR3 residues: CASSVDRLNTEAFF. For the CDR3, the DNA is TGTGCCAGCAGTGTAGACAGACTGAACACTGAAGCTTTCTTT.

CDR3 sequence: CASIARSGALTQYF. As DNA, the CDR3 is TGTGCCAGCATAGCCCGCTCTGGAGCGCTTACGCAGTATTTT. V usage is TRBV6-1 and J usage is TRBJ2-3; D not certain. The V and J ends lost 7 bases and 8 bases respectively, with 19 bases between them. The CDR3 length is 14 residues. Per the germline V gene, CDR1 is MNHNS and CDR2 is SASEGT.

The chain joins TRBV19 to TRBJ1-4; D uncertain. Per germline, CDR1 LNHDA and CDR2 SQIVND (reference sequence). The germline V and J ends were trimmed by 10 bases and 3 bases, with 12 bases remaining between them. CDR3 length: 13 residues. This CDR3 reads CATRTGSNEKLFF. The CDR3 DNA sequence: TGTGCCACCAGGACGGGTTCTAATGAAAAACTGTTTTTT.

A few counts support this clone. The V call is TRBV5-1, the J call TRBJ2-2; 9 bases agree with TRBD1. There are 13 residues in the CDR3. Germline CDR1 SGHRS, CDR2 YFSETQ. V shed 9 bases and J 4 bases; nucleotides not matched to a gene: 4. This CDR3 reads CATRTGATGELFF. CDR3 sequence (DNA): TGCGCCACACGGACAGGGGCCACCGGGGAGCTGTTTTTT.

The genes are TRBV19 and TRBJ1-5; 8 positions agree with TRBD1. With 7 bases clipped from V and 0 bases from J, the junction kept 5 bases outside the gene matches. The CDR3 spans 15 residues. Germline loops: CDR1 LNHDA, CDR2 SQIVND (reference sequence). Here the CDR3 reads CASMRDRYSNQPQHF. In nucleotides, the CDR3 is TGTGCCAGTATGAGGGACAGGTATAGCAATCAGCCCCAGCATTTT.

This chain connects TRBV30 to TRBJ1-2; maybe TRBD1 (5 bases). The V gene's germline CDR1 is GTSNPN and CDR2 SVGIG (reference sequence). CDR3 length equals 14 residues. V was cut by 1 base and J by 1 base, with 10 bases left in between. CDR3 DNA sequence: TGTGCCTGGAGTGCGGACACATTTAACTATGGCTACACCTTC. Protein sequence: CAWSADTFNYGYTF.

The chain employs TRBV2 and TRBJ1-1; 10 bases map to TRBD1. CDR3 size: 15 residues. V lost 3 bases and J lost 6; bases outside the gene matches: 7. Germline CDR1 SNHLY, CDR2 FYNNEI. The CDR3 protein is CASSDGPDRGPEAFF. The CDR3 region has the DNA TGTGCCAGCAGTGATGGGCCCGACAGGGGGCCTGAAGCTTTCTTT.

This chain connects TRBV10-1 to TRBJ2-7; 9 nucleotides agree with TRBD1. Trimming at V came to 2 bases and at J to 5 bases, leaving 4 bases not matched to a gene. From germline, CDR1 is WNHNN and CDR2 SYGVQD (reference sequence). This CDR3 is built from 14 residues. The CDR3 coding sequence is TGCGCCAGCAGTGAGGGGACAGGGCTACACGAGCAGTACTTC. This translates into CASSEGTGLHEQYF.

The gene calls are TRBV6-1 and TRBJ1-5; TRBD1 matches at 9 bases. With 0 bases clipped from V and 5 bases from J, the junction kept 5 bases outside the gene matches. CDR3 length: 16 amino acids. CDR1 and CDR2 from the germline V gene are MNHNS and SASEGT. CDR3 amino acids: CASSEAPGTGYQPQHF. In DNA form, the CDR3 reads TGTGCCAGCAGTGAAGCCCCCGGGACAGGGTATCAGCCCCAGCATTTT.